This T cell receptor (beta chain) was sequenced for a study of blood T cell repertoires in COVID-19. Whole-study context: From T cells, B-cell-depleted T cells, or PBMCs came the material, which was cDNA or gDNA.

The CDR3 extends over 13 amino acids. Germline-derived CDR1 and CDR2 are SGHDT and YYEEEE. The V end was cut by 4 bases, the J end by 2 bases, with 9 bases between. Original data processing: Amplified reference gene primers provided the basis for estimating nucleated cell counts. Profiling relied on immunoSEQ multiplex PCR, and the TCRdb table lists in-frame clones only, not all of them. The DNA was the basis for D and trimming; V, J and clone size are from that table. Of about 170,000 clones listed, about 90% are singletons. This TCR came from a man aged 25 to 45 with COVID-19, enrolled during active disease. The sequenced sample was peripheral blood. The chain is built from TRBV5-6 and TRBJ1-2; TRBD1 might be the D (6 bases). The chain's CDR3 is CASSTTGNYGYTF. The CDR3, as DNA: TGTGCCAGCAGCACGACAGGAAACTATGGCTACACCTTC.